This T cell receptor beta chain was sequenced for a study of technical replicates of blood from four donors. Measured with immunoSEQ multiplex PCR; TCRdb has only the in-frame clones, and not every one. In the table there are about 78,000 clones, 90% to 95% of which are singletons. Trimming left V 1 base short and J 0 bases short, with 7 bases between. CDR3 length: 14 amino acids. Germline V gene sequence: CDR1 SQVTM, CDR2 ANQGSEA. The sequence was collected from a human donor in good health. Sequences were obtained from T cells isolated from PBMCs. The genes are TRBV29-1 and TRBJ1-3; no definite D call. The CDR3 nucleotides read TGCAGCGTTGAAGGAGAAAGCTCTGGAAACACCATATATTTT. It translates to CSVEGESSGNTIYF.